Shown below are 2 T cell receptor beta chains from a single sample sequenced in a study of T cell repertoires in ileal Crohn's disease. Some clones are missing from TCRdb's copy, which holds only in-frame ones; the method was immunoSEQ multiplex PCR. The sample has more than 11,000 clones; about three quarters are singletons. Sequenced sample: ileal tissue. The receptors were sampled from an adult with Crohn's disease.

The chain recombines TRBV19 with TRBJ2-5; 9 bases map to TRBD1. Germline V CDR1 and CDR2: LNHDA, SQIVND (reference sequence). V was pared by 7 bases and J by 7 bases, with 10 bases of the junction left unmatched. The CDR3 consists of 14 residues. This CDR3 is CASKTGTGFGTQYF. The CDR3 nucleotides read TGTGCCAGTAAAACCGGGACAGGGTTTGGGACCCAGTACTTC.

The genes are TRBV5-4 and TRBJ2-3, with 11 bases lining up with TRBD2. This CDR3 contains 16 residues. CDR1 and CDR2 from the germline V gene are SGHNT and YYREEE (reference sequence). V lost 4 bases, J lost 0 bases, and 4 bases stayed unmatched. The DNA of the CDR3 is TGTGCCAGCAGCCCCGGGACTAGCGGTAGCACAGATACGCAGTATTTT. Amino acids: CASSPGTSGSTDTQYF.